Following are 14 T cell receptor beta chains from one sample sequenced in a study of T cells in localized non-small cell lung cancer. The data were produced by immunoSEQ multiplex PCR, yet TCRdb's version contains in-frame clones alone and is incomplete. The table shows around 2,100 clones, with under 25% occurring only once. Specimen: lung tumor tissue, collected before any cancer treatment. These receptors all come from a female donor aged 60 or older with stage II lung adenocarcinoma.

Only a few counts were recorded for this clone. J is TRBJ1-2 and V is TRBV6-8; 11 bases fit TRBD1. Germline trimming cut 6 bases from V and 3 bases from J; bases unmatched to any gene: 6. This CDR3 is 15 amino acids long. Germline V lookup: CDR1 MNHGY, CDR2 SAAAGT. Here the CDR3 reads CASRRPGQGDYGYTF. The CDR3 coding sequence is TGTGCCAGCAGACGTCCGGGACAGGGGGACTATGGCTACACCTTC.

J is TRBJ1-5 and V is TRBV7-5; the table's D call, TRBD1, was not checked against the DNA. TRBV7-5 is marked as a pseudogene. The CDR3 is made up of 14 amino acids. This CDR3 reads CASSLARGNQPQHF. As DNA, the CDR3 is TGTGCCAGCAGCTTAGCGAGGGGGAATCAGCCCCAGCATTTT.

This clone ranks as medium-sized (0.01 to 0.1%). The chain uses TRBV10-3 and TRBJ1-4; tentative D call: TRBD1 (6 bases). The CDR3 sequence is 14 residues long. Germline V gives CDR1 ENHRY, CDR2 SYGVKD. The V end was cut by 5 bases, the J end by 8 bases, with 15 bases between. CDR3 sequence (DNA): TGTGCCATCAGTACCGGGCCCGACAGGGAAAAACTGTTTTTT. Translated, it gives CAISTGPDREKLFF.

By share of the sample, this clone is large (0.1 to 1%). The rearrangement joins TRBV9 to TRBJ1-1, with D maybe TRBD1 (5 bases). Trimming stripped 5 bases from V and 6 bases from J, with 23 bases between. The CDR3 covers 16 residues. Germline V CDR1 and CDR2: SGDLS, YYNGEE. The CDR3 here is CASSAPGLSLGAEAFF. The CDR3, as DNA: TGTGCCAGCAGTGCTCCGGGACTAAGCTTGGGCGCTGAAGCTTTCTTT.

The V gene is TRBV5-1, the J gene TRBJ2-1, with D possibly TRBD2 on 6 matching bases. The germline V gene encodes CDR1 SGHRS and CDR2 YFSETQ. The CDR3 sequence is 15 residues long. V shed 4 bases and J shed 5 bases, with 16 bases lying between them. The CDR3 region has the DNA TGCGCCAGCAGCACCTCCGGCGGGGCCCACAATGAGCAGTTCTTC. It translates to CASSTSGGAHNEQFF.

This clone appeared a single time. This chain uses TRBV30 with TRBJ2-3; no reliable D call. The V gene lost 0 bases and the J gene lost 0 bases, with 10 bases spanning the gap. CDR3 length equals 15 residues. CDR1 and CDR2 from the germline V gene are GTSNPN and SVGIG (reference sequence). The CDR3 DNA reads as TGTGCCTGGAGTGTTGATCGCAGTAGCACAGATACGCAGTATTTT. Amino acids: CAWSVDRSSTDTQYF.

The chain uses TRBV19 and TRBJ1-1; tentative D call: TRBD1 (6 bases). Germline V CDR1 and CDR2: LNHDA, SQIVND (reference sequence). This CDR3 region has 15 residues. Trimming pared 5 bases from V and 1 base from J, leaving 14 bases between. The CDR3 region is CASSALEGENTEAFF. As DNA, the CDR3 is TGTGCCAGTAGTGCCCTGGAGGGGGAGAACACTGAAGCTTTCTTT. The full variable domain, in which reference TRBV19 and TRBJ1-1 provide the parts outside the CDR3, is DGGITQSPKYLFRKEGQNVTLSCEQNLNHDAMYWYRQDPGQGLRLIYYSQIVNDFQKGDIAEGYSVSREKKESFPLTVTSAQKNPTAFYLCASSALEGENTEAFFGQGTRLTVV.

In this sample, this clone turned up a few times. The chain has TRBV6-8 and TRBJ2-7, with TRBD1 matching over 10 bases. The CDR3 runs 16 residues. Unmatched junction bases numbered 16, after V lost 8 bases and J lost 6 bases. Germline values: CDR1 MNHGY, CDR2 SAAAGT. CDR3 sequence reads: CASLPAPGQGLGEQYF. CDR3 DNA sequence: TGTGCCAGCCTACCCGCACCGGGACAGGGGTTAGGCGAGCAGTACTTC.

This clone is medium-sized. The rearrangement joins TRBV6-8 to TRBJ1-3, with D possibly TRBD1 on 6 matching bases. Germline assignment: CDR1 MNHGY and CDR2 SAAAGT. The CDR3 is 14 amino acids. Trimming shortened V by 2 bases and J by 8 bases, and 13 bases separated the two germline ends. The CDR3 region is CASSYADRRDTIYF. The CDR3 region has the DNA TGTGCCAGCAGTTACGCCGACAGGAGGGACACCATATATTTT.

The chain links TRBV11-3 to TRBJ1-1; tentatively, D is TRBD1 (6 bases). Trimming pared 5 bases from V and 4 bases from J, leaving 14 bases between. The CDR3 is 14 amino acids. Germline lookup yields CDR1 SGHNT and CDR2 YENEEA. The CDR3 DNA reads as TGTGCCAGCAGCCCCAGGGGTGGTGGCACTGAAGCTTTCTTT. It translates to CASSPRGGGTEAFF.

This clone has a handful of counts. J is TRBJ1-4 and V is TRBV19, with 7 positions matching TRBD1. Germline V lookup: CDR1 LNHDA, CDR2 SQIVND (reference sequence). The trim removed 10 bases at V and 4 bases at J, leaving 12 bases unmatched. The CDR3 runs 15 residues. Here the CDR3 DNA reads TGTGCCACCCGGACGAACGACAGGGTTAATGAAAAACTGTTTTTT. This sequence encodes CATRTNDRVNEKLFF.

The table lists this clone with a few counts. The V gene is TRBV11-3, the J gene TRBJ2-2; D may be TRBD2 (6 bases). Germline V CDR1 and CDR2: SGHNT, YENEEA. The CDR3 has 15 residues. V lost 3 bases to trimming and J lost 8 bases, with 16 bases between them. The CDR3 sequence: CASSLSGDRGGELFF. The CDR3 bases are TGTGCCAGCAGCTTGTCGGGAGACAGAGGGGGGGAGCTGTTTTTT.

V usage is TRBV30 and J usage is TRBJ1-2; no definite D call. Trimming removed 3 bases at V and 6 bases at J, with 11 bases between. This CDR3 has 12 amino acids. Germline CDR1 and CDR2: GTSNPN and SVGIG (reference sequence). The CDR3 region has the DNA TGTGCCTGGAGAGACATCGGGGATGGCTACACCTTC. It translates to CAWRDIGDGYTF.

The V gene is TRBV28, the J gene TRBJ1-3, with D unresolved. Between the trimmed V and J ends, which lost 9 bases and 4 bases, there was a span of 10 bases. CDR3 size: 12 residues. Germline CDR1 and CDR2: MDHEN and SYDVKM. For the CDR3, the DNA is TGTGCCAGTAGAGGTATGGGAAACACCATATATTTT. Translated: CASRGMGNTIYF.